Listed here are 5 T cell receptor beta chains from one sample, sequenced in a study of T cells expressing NK-cell markers. TCRdb reprocessed the 5' RACE reads and keeps a single row for each CDR3 protein, giving no DNA. Seen in this sample are about 390,000 distinct CDR3 sequences; the ten most common clones hold over 8.5%. Specimen: blood T cells: a sorted CD56 or NKG2C T cell subset, CD4+ or CD8+ T cells, or bulk PBMC T cells (not recorded which). The source is a woman aged 45-60 years in good health.

The rearrangement uses TRBV6-5 and TRBJ2-3; as DNA is missing, the TRBD2 call by TCRdb cannot be tested. The V gene's germline CDR1 is MNHEY and CDR2 SVGAGI. CDR3 length equals 14 residues. The CDR3 reads CASRAGVITDTQYF.

The chain couples TRBV7-9 to TRBJ1-1; TCRdb names TRBD1, which stays unverified in the absence of DNA. CDR1 and CDR2 from the germline V gene are SEHNR and FQNEAQ (reference sequence). The CDR3 is 17 residues long. The CDR3 reads CASSLTMRTGLNTEAFF.

This chain links TRBV11-2 with TRBJ2-3; TCRdb designates TRBD1, a call that cannot be tested without DNA. The CDR3 loop spans 17 amino acids. Germline V CDR1 and CDR2: SGHAT, FQNNGV. The CDR3 here is CASSSRGSNVRIDTQYF.

The chain links TRBV7-8 to TRBJ2-1; TCRdb indicates TRBD2, and absent DNA this call remains unverified. Germline V lookup: CDR1 SGHVS, CDR2 FQNEAQ. The CDR3 is 14 residues long. CDR3 residues: CASSLGDSVNEQFF.

The gene calls are TRBV4-1 and TRBJ2-2; the D gene TCRdb calls, TRBD1, cannot be checked with no DNA. This CDR3 contains 17 residues. The germline V gene has CDR1 MGHRA and CDR2 YSYEKL. Here the CDR3 reads CASSQGIPEGYTGELFF.